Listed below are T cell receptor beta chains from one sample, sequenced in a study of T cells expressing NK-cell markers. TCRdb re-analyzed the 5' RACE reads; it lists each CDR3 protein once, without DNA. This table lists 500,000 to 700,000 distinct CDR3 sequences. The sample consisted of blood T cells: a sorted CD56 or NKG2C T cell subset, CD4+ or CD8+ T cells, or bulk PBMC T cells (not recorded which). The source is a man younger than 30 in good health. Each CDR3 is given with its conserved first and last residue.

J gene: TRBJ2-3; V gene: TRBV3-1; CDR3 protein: CASSRRTSELTDTQYF
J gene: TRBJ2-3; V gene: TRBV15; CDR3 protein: CATLNGHLSTDTQYF
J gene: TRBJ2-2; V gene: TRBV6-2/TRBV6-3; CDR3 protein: CASSVGSPTGELFF
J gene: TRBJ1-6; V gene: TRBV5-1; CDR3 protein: CASSLEVTGDSPLHF
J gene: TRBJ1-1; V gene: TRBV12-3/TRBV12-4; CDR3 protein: CASKGAGNTEAFF
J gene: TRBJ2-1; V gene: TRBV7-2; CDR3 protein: CASSPMTDTGGQFF
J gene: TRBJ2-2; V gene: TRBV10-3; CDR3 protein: CAISVMESGRRGGELFF
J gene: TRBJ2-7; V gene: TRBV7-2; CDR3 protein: CASSFGQPRSYEQYF
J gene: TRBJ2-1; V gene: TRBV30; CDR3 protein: CAWSPGLGTSEQFF
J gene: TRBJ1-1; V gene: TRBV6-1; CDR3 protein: CASLRGPSTNTEAFF
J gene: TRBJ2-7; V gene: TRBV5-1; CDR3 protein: CASSLAGSGGYEQYF
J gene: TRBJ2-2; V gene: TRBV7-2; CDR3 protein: CASSFTLSASGSGELFF
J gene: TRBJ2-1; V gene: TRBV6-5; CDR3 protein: CASSREGRTYNEQFF
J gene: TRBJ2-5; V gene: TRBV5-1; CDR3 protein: CASSSTTGRKGTGTQYF
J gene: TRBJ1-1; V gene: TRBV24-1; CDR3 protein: CATKAGWNTEAFF
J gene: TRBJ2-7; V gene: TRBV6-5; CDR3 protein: CASSYFTGIGYEQYF
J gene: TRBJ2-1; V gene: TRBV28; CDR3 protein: CASSDRVNEQFF
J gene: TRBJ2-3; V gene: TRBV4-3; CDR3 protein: CASSQRTGTSGSPYTQYF
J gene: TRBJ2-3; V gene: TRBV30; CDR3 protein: CAWIPSGFTDTQYF
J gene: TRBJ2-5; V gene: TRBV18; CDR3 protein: CASSPGSLAGQETQYF
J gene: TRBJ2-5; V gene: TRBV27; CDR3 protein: CASSLLGGSFETQYF
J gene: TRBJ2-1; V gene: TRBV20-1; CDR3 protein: CSEQGLVVDEQFF
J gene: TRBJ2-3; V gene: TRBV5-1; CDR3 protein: CASSSKTGGRTDTQYF
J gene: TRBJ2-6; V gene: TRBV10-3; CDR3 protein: CAIGAGEVPGANVLTF
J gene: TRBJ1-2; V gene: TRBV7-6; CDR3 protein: CASSLPGAHGYTF
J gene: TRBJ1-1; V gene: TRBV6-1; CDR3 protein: CASRRQGRGKAFF
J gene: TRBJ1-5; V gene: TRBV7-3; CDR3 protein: CASSLFQPQHF
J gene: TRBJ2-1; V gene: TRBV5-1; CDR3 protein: CASTPVDPERDEQFF
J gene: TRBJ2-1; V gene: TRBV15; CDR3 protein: CATSTDSGSFDEQFF
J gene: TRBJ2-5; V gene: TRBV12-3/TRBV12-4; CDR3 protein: CASSRLEAGTQYF
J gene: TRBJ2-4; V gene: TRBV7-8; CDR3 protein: CASSFQRGKNIQYF
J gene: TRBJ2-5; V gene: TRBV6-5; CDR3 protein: CASSYRLAANRGETQYF
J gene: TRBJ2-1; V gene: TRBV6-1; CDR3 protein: CASRVRGTYNEQFF
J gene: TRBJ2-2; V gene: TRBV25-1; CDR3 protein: CASSVGGRAENTGELFF
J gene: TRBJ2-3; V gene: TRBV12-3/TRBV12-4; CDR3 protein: CASSLIGGTDTQYF
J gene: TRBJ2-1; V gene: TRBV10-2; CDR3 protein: CASTFTGGEQFF
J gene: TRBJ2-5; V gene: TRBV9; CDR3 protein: CASSVVTGPQETQYF
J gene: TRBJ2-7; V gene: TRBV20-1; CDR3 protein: CSARGAASGRIYEQYF
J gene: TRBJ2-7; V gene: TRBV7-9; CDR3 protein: CASSDPGQVSYEQYF
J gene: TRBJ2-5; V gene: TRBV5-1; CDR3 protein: CASSHFKRTGTYQETQYF
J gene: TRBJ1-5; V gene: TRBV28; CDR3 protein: CASSERQGGNQPQHF